Described below is a single T cell receptor beta chain sequence and its context. The antigen remains unidentified. Per sample, at least 6 micrograms of total RNA were extracted. Using a J-beta primer mix together with a sample-barcoded 5' primer, a second PCR was run for about 6 to 12 cycles. TCRdb recomputed calls from the 5' RACE reads with MiXCR, one row per CDR3 protein. The table lists some 920,000 distinct CDR3 sequences, roughly 51% of them singletons, with 20% to 25% in the top ten. These data originate in a study of blood T cells in healthy people across ages. Across the study: Using template switching, researchers captured about one barcoded beta molecule for each two T cells. General observations from the study: Estimates of total diversity, which came from one million sequenced T cells, were considered to be underestimates.

CDR3 length: 14 residues. Trimming stripped 0 bases from V and 7 bases from J, with 10 bases between. The germline CDR1 and CDR2 sequences are MNHEY and SVGEGT. Material: blood. The V gene is TRBV6-2 or TRBV6-3, the J gene TRBJ1-5; no reliable D call. This TCR derives from a woman aged 55-69 years in good health. This CDR3 is CASSYSGVVQPQHF. The CDR3 DNA is TGTGCCAGCAGTTACTCAGGAGTGGTCCAGCCCCAGCATTTT.